The sequence of this TCR beta chain was determined in a study of blood T cell repertoires in COVID-19. Study context: The United States, Italy and Spain provided the acute and convalescent COVID-19 samples. From T cells, B-cell-depleted T cells, or PBMCs came the material, which was cDNA or gDNA.

In the original workflow: By means of reference gene primer amplification, nucleated cell counts were estimated. The data were produced by immunoSEQ multiplex PCR, yet TCRdb's version contains in-frame clones alone and is incomplete. That table furnishes V, J and clone size, whereas the DNA furnished D and trimming. The sample lists 300,000 to 450,000 clones, less than 85% occurring once. Germline lookup yields CDR1 LGHDT and CDR2 YNNKEL (reference sequence). CDR3 length equals 13 residues. V lost 5 bases and J 4 bases, leaving 8 bases between the germline ends. The sequencing input was peripheral blood. The TCR comes from a young woman with acute or convalescent COVID-19. The chain joins TRBV3-1 (or the pseudogene TRBV3-2) to TRBJ2-2, with D possibly matching TRBD2 (5 bases). The CDR3 protein is CASSFGLTGELFF. CDR3 nucleotide sequence: TGTGCCAGCAGCTTCGGACTCACCGGGGAGCTGTTTTTT.